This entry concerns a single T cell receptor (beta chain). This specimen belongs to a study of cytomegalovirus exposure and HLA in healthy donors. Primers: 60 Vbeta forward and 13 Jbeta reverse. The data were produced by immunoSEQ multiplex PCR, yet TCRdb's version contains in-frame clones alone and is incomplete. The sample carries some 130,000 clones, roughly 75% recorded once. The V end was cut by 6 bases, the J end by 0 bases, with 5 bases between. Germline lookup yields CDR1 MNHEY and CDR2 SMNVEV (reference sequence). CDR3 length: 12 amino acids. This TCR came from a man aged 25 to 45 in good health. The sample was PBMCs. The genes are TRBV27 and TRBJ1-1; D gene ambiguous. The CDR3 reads CASRHLNTEAFF. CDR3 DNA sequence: TGTGCCAGCAGACACCTGAACACTGAAGCTTTCTTT.